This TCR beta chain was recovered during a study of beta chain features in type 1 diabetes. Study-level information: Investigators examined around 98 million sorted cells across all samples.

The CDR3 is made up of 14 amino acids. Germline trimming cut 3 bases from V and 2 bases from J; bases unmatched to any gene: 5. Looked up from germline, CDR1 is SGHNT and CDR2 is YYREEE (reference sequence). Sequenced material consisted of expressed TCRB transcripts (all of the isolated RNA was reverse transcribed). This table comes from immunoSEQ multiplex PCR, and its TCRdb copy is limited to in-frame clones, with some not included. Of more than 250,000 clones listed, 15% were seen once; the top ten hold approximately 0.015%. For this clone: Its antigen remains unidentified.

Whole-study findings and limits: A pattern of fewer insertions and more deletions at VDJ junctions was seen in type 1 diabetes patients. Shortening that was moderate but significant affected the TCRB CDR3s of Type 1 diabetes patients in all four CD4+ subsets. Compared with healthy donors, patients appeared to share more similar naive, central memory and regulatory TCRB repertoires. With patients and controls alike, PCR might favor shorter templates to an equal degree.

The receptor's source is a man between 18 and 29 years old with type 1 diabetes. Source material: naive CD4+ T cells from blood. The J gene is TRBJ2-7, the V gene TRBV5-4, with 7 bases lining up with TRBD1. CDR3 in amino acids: CASSWTGATYEQYF. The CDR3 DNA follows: TGTGCCAGCAGCTGGACAGGCGCAACCTACGAGCAGTACTTC.